The 27 T cell receptor beta chains reported below all come from one sample, sequenced in a study of PD-L1 blockade in urothelial cancer. Repertoires were generated with immunoSEQ multiplex PCR, while TCRdb's copy carries only in-frame clones and drops some. The sample has about 69,000 clones, about 89% seen once; the top ten hold around 3.4%. Sequencing was performed on PBMCs, taken around atezolizumab (anti-PD-L1) treatment. The receptors stem from a man between 60 and 70 years old with urothelial cancer.

The chain joins TRBV27 to TRBJ2-4; D remains ambiguous. Germline values: CDR1 MNHEY, CDR2 SMNVEV (reference sequence). The CDR3 has 15 residues. With 4 bases removed from V and 0 bases from J, the gap between germline ends came to 10 bases. The CDR3 is CASSSVSLAKNIQYF. CDR3 coding DNA: TGTGCCAGCAGTTCTGTGTCCCTAGCCAAAAACATTCAGTACTTC.

The genes are TRBV6-1 and TRBJ1-2; D possibly corresponds to TRBD1 (6 bases). The V end lost 8 bases, the J end lost 4 bases, and 14 bases lay between the germline ends. This CDR3 contains 13 residues. The germline gives CDR1 MNHNS, CDR2 SASEGT. CDR3 nucleotide sequence: TGTGCCAGCTCCCGGGACACCTCCTATGGCTACACCTTC. Translating gives CASSRDTSYGYTF.

CDR3 DNA: TGCGCCAGCAGCTTTGCCGTCGACAGTTTGCTTAGGGAGACCCAGTACTTC. It yields the protein CASSFAVDSLLRETQYF. The chain couples TRBV5-1 to TRBJ2-5, with D possibly being TRBD1 (5 bases). This CDR3 has 17 residues. V lost 2 bases, J lost 5 bases, and 22 bases lay in between. From germline, CDR1 is SGHRS and CDR2 YFSETQ.

This rearrangement joins TRBV7-6 to TRBJ2-7; tentative D call: TRBD2 (5 bases). Germline assignment: CDR1 SGHVS and CDR2 FNYEAQ. The CDR3 length is 14 residues. Trimming removed 5 bases from V and 2 bases from J, with 13 bases in between. The CDR3 DNA follows: TGTGCCAGCAGCGGTACCGGGATTACCTACGAGCAGTACTTC. Translated: CASSGTGITYEQYF.

The J gene is TRBJ1-3, the V gene TRBV11-2, with TRBD1 as a possible D gene (6 bases). CDR3 length: 15 amino acids. Between the trimmed V and J ends, which lost 6 bases and 3 bases, there was a span of 15 bases. Germline loops: CDR1 SGHAT, CDR2 FQNNGV. The CDR3: CASRPPGGGGNTIYF. CDR3 sequence (DNA): TGTGCCAGCAGGCCCCCGGGGGGCGGTGGAAACACCATATATTTT.

The chain uses TRBV9 and TRBJ2-5; TRBD2 agrees at 9 bases. The CDR3 has 17 amino acids. The V segment lost 6 bases and the J segment 7 bases; nucleotides outside the gene matches: 19. Germline values: CDR1 SGDLS, CDR2 YYNGEE. CDR3 loop: CASTPQGSGGGAVTQYF. DNA for the CDR3: TGTGCCAGCACCCCCCAGGGCTCTGGCGGGGGGGCCGTGACCCAGTACTTC.

This chain connects TRBV7-2 to TRBJ1-2; 7 nucleotides line up with TRBD1. Germline values: CDR1 SGHTA, CDR2 FQGNSA. This CDR3 has 17 residues. V shed 5 bases and J 0 bases; nucleotides not matched to a gene: 12. CDR3 sequence reads: CASSPQKGQPSNYGYTF. DNA of the CDR3: TGTGCCAGCAGCCCACAAAAGGGACAGCCATCTAACTATGGCTACACCTTC.

The chain has TRBV23-1 and TRBJ2-7; 8 positions agree with TRBD1. TRBV23-1 is recorded as an ORF, its role being uncertain. CDR3 length: 12 residues. V was pared by 6 bases and J by 6 bases, with 4 bases of the junction left unmatched. The CDR3, as DNA: TGCGCCAGCAGGAGACAGGGGCCCGAGCAGTACTTC. Its translation is CASRRQGPEQYF.

The gene calls are TRBV12-5 and TRBJ1-3; D remains ambiguous. The germline CDR1 and CDR2 sequences are LGHNT and FRNRAP. The CDR3 loop spans 15 amino acids. Trimming cost V 5 bases and J 0 bases, with 11 bases left between them. The CDR3 coding sequence is TGTGCTAGTGGTCAACCGGGGTTCTCTGGAAACACCATATATTTT. As protein: CASGQPGFSGNTIYF.

V gene TRBV5-1 combines with J gene TRBJ1-1, with TRBD1 matching 8 bases. The V segment lost 3 bases and the J segment 2 bases; nucleotides outside the gene matches: 9. Germline V gives CDR1 SGHRS, CDR2 YFSETQ. The length of the CDR3 is 16 residues. The DNA for the CDR3 is TGCGCCAGCAGCTCAGGGACAGGTGGGGGAAACACTGAAGCTTTCTTT. It translates to CASSSGTGGGNTEAFF.

The rearrangement joins TRBV2 to TRBJ1-5; TRBD1 aligns across 9 bases. The J segment lost 5 bases and the V segment lost 4 bases, leaving 3 bases of the junction unmatched. CDR3 length: 14 amino acids. Germline values: CDR1 SNHLY, CDR2 FYNNEI. The CDR3 nucleotides are TGTGCCAGCAGTGCTTGGACAGGGGATCAGCCCCAGCATTTT. It codes for CASSAWTGDQPQHF.

The CDR3 loop reads CATGTSSNNEQFF. The CDR3 DNA follows: TGCGCCACCGGGACTAGCTCTAACAATGAGCAGTTCTTC. The chain is built from TRBV10-2 and TRBJ2-1, with TRBD2 matching 9 bases. The V gene's germline CDR1 is WSHSY and CDR2 SAAADI. This CDR3 is built from 13 residues. The trim removed 10 bases at V and 5 bases at J, leaving 6 bases unmatched.

J is TRBJ2-2 and V is TRBV7-6; 8 bases line up with TRBD1. V trimming: 10 bases; J trimming: 3 bases; junction bases outside the gene matches: 10. This CDR3 contains 15 residues. The germline V gene encodes CDR1 SGHVS and CDR2 FNYEAQ. The CDR3 sequence: CATSPGQGYTGELFF. The DNA of the CDR3 is TGTGCCACCTCTCCTGGACAGGGTTACACCGGGGAGCTGTTTTTT.

The V call is TRBV28, the J call TRBJ2-2; D gene unclear. The germline CDR1 and CDR2 sequences are MDHEN and SYDVKM. The CDR3 is 13 amino acids. Trimming took off 6 bases at V and 6 bases at J, with 11 bases between the two ends. The CDR3 reads CASSQPPAGELFF. CDR3 bases: TGTGCCAGCAGCCAACCCCCAGCCGGGGAGCTGTTTTTT. Full variable domain (rest looked up from reference TRBV28 and TRBJ2-2): DVKVTQSSRYLVKRTGEKVFLECVQDMDHENMFWYRQDPGLGLRLIYFSYDVKMKEKGDIPEGYSVSREKKERFSLILESASTNQTSMYLCASSQPPAGELFFGEGSRLTVL.

V gene TRBV7-2 combines with J gene TRBJ1-5; the D is unclear. Trimming took off 0 bases at V and 0 bases at J, with 9 bases between the two ends. There are 16 residues in the CDR3. Germline values: CDR1 SGHTA, CDR2 FQGNSA. The CDR3 DNA is TGTGCCAGCAGCTTAGCGGCAGGTGGTAGCAATCAGCCCCAGCATTTT. The encoded protein is CASSLAAGGSNQPQHF.

Ten or more counts support this clone. This sample includes further DNA sequences coding for the same CDR3. J is TRBJ2-7 and V is TRBV19; TRBD1 matches at 11 bases. V lost 6 bases and J lost 3; bases outside the gene matches: 4. The germline V gene encodes CDR1 LNHDA and CDR2 SQIVND (reference sequence). This CDR3 region has 14 residues. CDR3 amino acids: CASSIGTGGYEQYF. In nucleotides, the CDR3 is TGTGCCAGTAGCATCGGGACAGGGGGCTACGAGCAGTACTTC. The full variable domain, rest sourced from reference TRBV19 and TRBJ2-7, is DGGITQSPKYLFRKEGQNVTLSCEQNLNHDAMYWYRQDPGQGLRLIYYSQIVNDFQKGDIAEGYSVSREKKESFPLTVTSAQKNPTAFYLCASSIGTGGYEQYFGPGTRLTVT.

This clone is a singleton in its sample. The chain employs TRBV15 and TRBJ2-3; 9 bases match TRBD2. V lost 3 bases, J lost 0 bases, and 7 bases stayed unmatched. The length of the CDR3 is 17 residues. Per germline, CDR1 LNHNV and CDR2 YYDKDF (reference sequence). CDR3: CATSRGRLAVSTDTQYF. CDR3 in DNA: TGTGCCACCAGCAGGGGTAGACTAGCGGTTAGCACAGATACGCAGTATTTT.

V and J are TRBV5-1 and TRBJ2-7; the match to TRBD1 covers 10 bases. The CDR3 has 16 residues. Germline CDR1 reads SGHRS; CDR2 reads YFSETQ. V shed 3 bases, J shed 3 bases, and the junction held 9 bases outside the gene matches. The CDR3 spells CASSSTGTGVFYEQYF. The CDR3 DNA reads as TGCGCCAGCAGCTCGACCGGGACAGGGGTTTTCTACGAGCAGTACTTC.

This clone was counted between two and nine times. The chain carries TRBV30 and TRBJ1-6, with D perhaps TRBD1 (6 bases). The V end lost 4 bases, the J end lost 6 bases, and 10 bases lay between the germline ends. The CDR3 contains 13 residues. Germline lookup yields CDR1 GTSNPN and CDR2 SVGIG (reference sequence). CDR3 loop: CAWTGVINSPLHF. The CDR3 region has the DNA TGTGCCTGGACAGGGGTAATTAATTCACCCCTCCACTTT. Using reference TRBV30 and TRBJ1-6 for the parts outside the CDR3, the full variable domain is SQTIHQWPATLVQPVGSPLSLECTVEGTSNPNLYWYRQAAGRGLQLLFYSVGIGQISSEVPQNLSASRPQDRQFILSSKKLLLSDSGFYLCAWTGVINSPLHFGNGTRLTVT.

For the CDR3, the DNA is TGCGCCAGCAGCTTTGAGACAGTAACCTACGAGCAGTACTTC. Its translation: CASSFETVTYEQYF. The chain recombines TRBV5-1 with TRBJ2-7, with a possible D match to TRBD1 (5 bases). The V end lost 2 bases, the J end lost 2 bases, and 11 bases lay between the germline ends. The germline V gene encodes CDR1 SGHRS and CDR2 YFSETQ. The CDR3 is 14 amino acids.

The rearrangement uses TRBV6-4 and TRBJ2-1; no definite D call. Trimming took 2 bases from V and 2 from J, leaving 10 bases between them. Germline CDR1 reads MRHNA; CDR2 reads SNTAGT. This CDR3 region has 15 residues. CDR3 coding DNA: TGTGCCAGCAGTGACCCTGACATCACCTACAATGAGCAGTTCTTC. This sequence encodes CASSDPDITYNEQFF.

V gene TRBV11-2 combines with J gene TRBJ2-3; 8 bases line up with TRBD2. Germline V lookup: CDR1 SGHAT, CDR2 FQNNGV. V shed 1 base and J 1 base; nucleotides not matched to a gene: 10. CDR3 length equals 18 residues. The CDR3 loop reads CASSLAISSGYGTDTQYF. The CDR3 DNA follows: TGTGCCAGCAGCTTAGCTATCTCTAGCGGGTATGGCACAGATACGCAGTATTTT.

The rearrangement uses TRBV19 and TRBJ2-7, with TRBD2 matching over 10 bases. This CDR3 has 14 amino acids. The germline V gene has CDR1 LNHDA and CDR2 SQIVND (reference sequence). The V segment lost 3 bases and the J segment 4 bases; nucleotides outside the gene matches: 3. CDR3 sequence (DNA): TGTGCCAGTAGTATCCTAGCGGGAGCTTACGAGCAGTACTTC. Protein: CASSILAGAYEQYF.

This chain connects TRBV7-8 to TRBJ2-3, with D maybe TRBD2 (6 bases). The CDR3 loop spans 15 amino acids. The germline CDR1 and CDR2 sequences are SGHVS and FQNEAQ. V was cut by 0 bases and J by 5 bases, with 12 bases left in between. CDR3 sequence reads: CASSLAGGRIDTQYF. DNA of the CDR3: TGTGCCAGCAGCTTAGCGGGGGGTCGAATAGATACGCAGTATTTT.

This chain uses TRBV5-3 with TRBJ1-2; TRBD1 agrees at 10 bases. TRBV5-3 carries the ORF label, with uncertain function. This CDR3 contains 16 residues. V dropped 4 bases and J dropped 8; count of bases not matched to a gene: 14. CDR3 nucleotides: TGTGCCAGAAGCCCGCGACAGGGGGCGAGAGAGGAAGGCTACACCTTC. Its translation is CARSPRQGAREEGYTF.

This chain uses TRBV7-9 with TRBJ2-7, with a possible D match to TRBD2 (6 bases). Trimming removed 3 bases from V and 1 base from J, with 13 bases in between. This CDR3 region has 15 residues. In germline, CDR1 is SEHNR, CDR2 FQNEAQ (reference sequence). Here the CDR3 DNA reads TGTGCCAGCAGCTTCTACTCGGGACTGTCCTACGAGCAGTACTTC. This translates into CASSFYSGLSYEQYF.

The chain links TRBV19 to TRBJ1-1, with D perhaps matching TRBD1 (6 bases). CDR1 and CDR2 (germline): LNHDA, SQIVND (reference sequence). V was shortened by 3 bases and J by 4 bases, with 6 bases between the two germline ends. The CDR3 is 12 residues long. DNA for the CDR3: TGTGCCAGTAGTATCAGGGGCACTGAAGCTTTCTTT. Translating gives CASSIRGTEAFF.